This T cell receptor (beta chain) emerged from a study of Ad26.COV2.S vaccination and SARS-CoV-2 variants. Broader study findings: Vaccine recipients showed a spike-specific TCR breadth that was higher than in placebo recipients.

This clone has a handful of counts. Its antigen is currently unknown. Using immunoSEQ multiplex PCR, the repertoire was profiled, and TCRdb retains in-frame clones only, with some absent. The sample lists 300,000 to 500,000 clones, 70% to 90% occurring once. Per germline, CDR1 SGHRS and CDR2 YFSETQ. This CDR3 region has 17 residues. With 1 base clipped from V and 6 bases from J, the junction kept 14 bases outside the gene matches. Treatment of the sample: 15 to 20 received Ad26.COV2.S at low or high dose, single or two shots; a few received placebo; per-sample allocation not given. The samples were gathered on day 63 after the first injection of vaccine or placebo.

The chain couples TRBV5-1 to TRBJ1-2, with 8 nucleotides matching TRBD1. The input for sequencing was peripheral blood, taken in a trial of Ad26.COV2.S vaccine versus placebo. This TCR was recovered from a person between 18 and 59 years old who received the Ad26.COV2.S COVID-19 vaccine or a placebo. The CDR3 sequence: CASSLLPPGQGQDGYTF. The CDR3 DNA follows: TGCGCCAGCAGCTTGCTACCCCCCGGACAGGGCCAGGATGGCTACACCTTC.